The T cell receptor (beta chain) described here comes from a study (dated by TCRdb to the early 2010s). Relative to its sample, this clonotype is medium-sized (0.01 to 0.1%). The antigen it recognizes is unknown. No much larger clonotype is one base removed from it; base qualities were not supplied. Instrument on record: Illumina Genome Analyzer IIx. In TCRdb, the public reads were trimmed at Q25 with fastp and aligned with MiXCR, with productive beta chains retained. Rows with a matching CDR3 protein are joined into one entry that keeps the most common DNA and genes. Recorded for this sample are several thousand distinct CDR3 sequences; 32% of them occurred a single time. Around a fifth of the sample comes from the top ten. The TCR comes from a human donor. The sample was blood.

The sequenced DNA: TGCAGCGTTGAGTTGAGGCAGGCGGAAGAGACCCAGTACTTC. This codes for CSVELRQAEETQYF. This chain joins TRBV29-1 to TRBJ2-5; no confident D gene assignment can be made. CDR3 length: 14 amino acids, cysteine to phenylalanine. Kept here is only the CDR3 DNA, which spans 42 bases and is read in frame from base 1. Trimming at the junction amounts to 3 bases on V and 3 bases on J, and the germline ends lie 14 bases apart. CDR1 SQVTM and CDR2 ANQGSEA were looked up in the germline V gene.